These 24 T cell receptor beta chains were sequenced from one sample in a study of PD-L1 blockade in urothelial cancer. Clones were sequenced by immunoSEQ multiplex PCR, and TCRdb holds only the in-frame ones, with some missing. Of approximately 50,000 clones in the sample, roughly 80% were seen once. Indicated time point: pretreatment peripheral blood. Source: PBMCs, taken around atezolizumab (anti-PD-L1) treatment. Every receptor here comes from a middle-aged man with urothelial cancer.

The genes are TRBV27 and TRBJ2-3; 8 nucleotides match TRBD1. J lost 0 bases, V lost 5 bases, and 10 bases had no gene match. This CDR3 contains 17 residues. CDR1 MNHEY and CDR2 SMNVEV come from the germline V gene (reference sequence). The CDR3 DNA reads as TGTGCCAGCAGTGAATCCCAGGGGGCAGTTAGCACAGATACGCAGTATTTT. Amino acids: CASSESQGAVSTDTQYF.

The chain combines TRBV7-2 with TRBJ1-5, with TRBD1 matching over 10 bases. The CDR3 runs to 17 residues. Trimming removed 0 bases from V and 2 bases from J; junction bases left unmatched: 4. Looked up from germline, CDR1 is SGHTA and CDR2 is FQGNSA. In nucleotides, the CDR3 is TGTGCCAGCAGCTTAGCCTCAGGGACAGGGGGCAATCAGCCCCAGCATTTT. This translates into CASSLASGTGGNQPQHF.

A single count supports this clone. The rearrangement links TRBV30 to TRBJ2-7; weak D call: TRBD1 (6 bases). The germline CDR1 and CDR2 sequences are GTSNPN and SVGIG (reference sequence). This CDR3 has 11 amino acids. V was cut by 3 bases and J by 4 bases, with 7 bases left in between. The DNA of the CDR3 is TGTGCCTGGAGCAGGGGATACGAGCAGTACTTC. Its protein is CAWSRGYEQYF.

The J gene is TRBJ2-1, the V gene TRBV7-2; no clear D gene. Germline-derived CDR1 and CDR2 are SGHTA and FQGNSA. Deletions cut 7 bases from V and 6 bases from J, with 16 bases between. CDR3 length equals 14 residues. The CDR3 DNA reads as TGTGCCAGCAATTCCCGGTTAGCCAGCAATGAGCAGTTCTTC. Protein product: CASNSRLASNEQFF.

The rearrangement uses TRBV6-5 and TRBJ1-5, with a tentative D call TRBD1 (5 bases). Germline V gene data show CDR1 as MNHEY and CDR2 as SVGAGI. V lost 11 bases and J lost 10, with 9 bases in between. This CDR3 is 9 amino acids long. The CDR3 spells CAAGVPQHF. In DNA form, the CDR3 reads TGTGCCGCGGGGGTACCCCAGCATTTT.

This chain uses TRBV27 with TRBJ2-3; unclear D gene. Germline V gene sequence: CDR1 MNHEY, CDR2 SMNVEV (reference sequence). V was trimmed by 2 bases and J by 1 base, leaving 10 bases between them. The length of the CDR3 is 15 residues. The CDR3 loop reads CASSLLFSGTDTQYF. CDR3 in DNA: TGTGCCAGCAGTTTACTATTCTCGGGCACAGATACGCAGTATTTT.

The chain links TRBV2 to TRBJ2-3; 7 nucleotides align to TRBD1. The CDR3 spans 15 residues. CDR1 is SNHLY, CDR2 FYNNEI, per germline. Trimming took 4 bases from V and 2 from J; bases not matched to a gene: 6. The CDR3 loop is CASSVWDSNTDTQYF. Written as DNA, the CDR3 is TGTGCCAGCAGTGTCTGGGACAGCAACACAGATACGCAGTATTTT.

V usage is TRBV6-1 and J usage is TRBJ1-1, with TRBD1 matching 7 bases. In germline, CDR1 is MNHNS, CDR2 SASEGT. Unmatched junction bases numbered 11, after V lost 3 bases and J lost 1 base. This CDR3 is 17 amino acids long. The CDR3 protein is CASSDRGRADRNTEAFF. CDR3 sequence (DNA): TGTGCCAGCAGTGATAGGGGGCGTGCGGATAGGAACACTGAAGCTTTCTTT.

The rearrangement joins TRBV13 to TRBJ1-2, with D uncertain. Trimming stripped 5 bases from V and 7 bases from J, with 11 bases between. This CDR3 region has 12 residues. Germline V lookup: CDR1 PRHDT, CDR2 FYEKMQ (reference sequence). DNA of the CDR3: TGTGCCAGCAGCCCTGGAAGGAGTGGCTACACCTTC. Its protein product is CASSPGRSGYTF.

The V call is TRBV27, the J call TRBJ2-3, with a tentative D call TRBD1 (6 bases). This CDR3 is built from 16 residues. The V end lost 2 bases, the J end lost 2 bases, and 14 bases lay between the germline ends. Germline V gene lookup returns CDR1 MNHEY and CDR2 SMNVEV (reference sequence). The CDR3 DNA is TGTGCCAGCAGTTTACAGAAACAGGGTCCCACAGATACGCAGTATTTT. It yields the protein CASSLQKQGPTDTQYF.

This chain links TRBV9 with TRBJ2-7; 12 bases are a match to TRBD2. This CDR3 spans 18 amino acids. Germline CDR1 is SGDLS and CDR2 is YYNGEE. Losses at the gene ends were 0 bases for V and 7 bases for J; bases not matched to a gene: 14. The CDR3 region is CASSVGAASGGVLGEQYF. The CDR3, as DNA: TGTGCCAGCAGCGTAGGGGCGGCTAGCGGGGGGGTTTTAGGGGAGCAGTACTTC.

This sequence joins TRBV2 and TRBJ1-4; D call uncertain. The V gene lost 4 bases and the J gene lost 8 bases, with 14 bases spanning the gap. CDR3 length: 14 residues. Germline values: CDR1 SNHLY, CDR2 FYNNEI. The CDR3 bases are TGTGCCAGCAGTGGCTCGGGGTGGAACGAAAAACTGTTTTTT. Its translation is CASSGSGWNEKLFF.

V usage is TRBV13 and J usage is TRBJ1-2; 7 bases fit TRBD1. V was clipped by 5 bases and J by 4 bases; unmatched bases: 7. Germline assignment: CDR1 PRHDT and CDR2 FYEKMQ (reference sequence). The CDR3 sequence is 14 residues long. CDR3 DNA: TGTGCCAGCAGCGCTAACAGGGGTGCCTATGGCTACACCTTC. It translates to CASSANRGAYGYTF.

This clone turned up a few times. The chain couples TRBV28 to TRBJ2-1; no firm D call. The CDR3 spans 12 residues. V was trimmed by 2 bases and J by 10 bases, leaving 9 bases between them. The germline V gene encodes CDR1 MDHEN and CDR2 SYDVKM. CDR3 bases: TGTGCCAGCAGTTTACTGGCTTTGGAGCAGTTCTTC. It specifies CASSLLALEQFF. Full variable domain (remainder filled in from reference TRBV28 and TRBJ2-1): DVKVTQSSRYLVKRTGEKVFLECVQDMDHENMFWYRQDPGLGLRLIYFSYDVKMKEKGDIPEGYSVSREKKERFSLILESASTNQTSMYLCASSLLALEQFFGPGTRLTVL.

The CDR3 sequence is CASSAGDNSPLHF. CDR3 DNA: TGCGCCAGCAGTGCAGGGGATAATTCACCCCTCCACTTT. V gene TRBV10-2 combines with J gene TRBJ1-6; possibly TRBD1 for D (6 bases). From germline, CDR1 is WSHSY and CDR2 SAAADI. This CDR3 region has 13 residues. Trimming took 4 bases from V and 5 from J, leaving 6 bases between them.

The chain employs TRBV27 and TRBJ2-1; 11 bases map to TRBD2. After removal of 6 bases from V and 1 base from J, the junction contained 8 bases not matched to a gene. This CDR3 region has 17 residues. Per germline, CDR1 MNHEY and CDR2 SMNVEV (reference sequence). DNA of the CDR3: TGTGCCAGCAGCCATGGCACTAGCGGGAGTTCCTACAATGAGCAGTTCTTC. It encodes CASSHGTSGSSYNEQFF.

J is TRBJ1-6 and V is TRBV11-2, with TRBD1 as a possible D gene (5 bases). With 5 bases removed from V and 7 bases from J, the gap between germline ends came to 24 bases. This CDR3 has 18 residues. CDR1 and CDR2 (germline): SGHAT, FQNNGV. CDR3 sequence reads: CASSARDLRRGGNSPLHF. The CDR3 bases are TGTGCCAGCAGCGCCCGGGACTTGCGAAGAGGTGGGAATTCACCCCTCCACTTT.

This clone was seen a handful of times. The rearrangement links TRBV16 to TRBJ1-5, with D hard to call. The germline gives CDR1 KGHSY, CDR2 FQNENV. This CDR3 is built from 17 residues. Trimming took 2 bases from V and 5 from J, leaving 19 bases between them. The DNA for the CDR3 is TGTGCCAGCAGCCAAATTGAGCTCATAGCGCGGGATCAGCCCCAGCATTTT. It codes for CASSQIELIARDQPQHF. The full variable domain, its missing parts supplied by reference TRBV16 and TRBJ1-5, is GEEVAQTPKHLVRGEGQKAKLYCAPIKGHSYVFWYQQVLKNEFKFLISFQNENVFDETGMPKERFSAKCLPNSPCSLEIQATKLEDSAVYFCASSQIELIARDQPQHFGDGTRLSIL.

This rearrangement joins TRBV19 to TRBJ2-7, with D unresolved. Trimming shortened V by 5 bases and J by 9 bases, and 23 bases separated the two germline ends. This CDR3 has 15 amino acids. Germline V gene sequence: CDR1 LNHDA, CDR2 SQIVND (reference sequence). In nucleotides, the CDR3 is TGTGCCAGTAGTTCATCCGGAACTGCGGTATCGGGGCAGTACTTC. It specifies CASSSSGTAVSGQYF.

The chain has TRBV5-6 and TRBJ1-5, with a weak D call TRBD1 (5 bases). Trimming stripped 7 bases from V and 0 bases from J, with 14 bases between. The CDR3 is made up of 15 amino acids. Germline V gene lookup returns CDR1 SGHDT and CDR2 YYEEEE. This CDR3 is CASCNWGLSNQPQHF. The CDR3 region has the DNA TGTGCCAGCTGCAACTGGGGCCTTAGCAATCAGCCCCAGCATTTT. The variable domain in full, completed from reference TRBV5-6 and TRBJ1-5, reads DAGVTQSPTHLIKTRGQQVTLRCSPKSGHDTVSWYQQALGQGPQFIFQYYEEEERQRGNFPDRFSGHQFPNYSSELNVNALLLGDSALYLCASCNWGLSNQPQHFGDGTRLSIL.

This clone was observed a few times. The genes are TRBV7-9 and TRBJ1-2, with 10 bases identical to TRBD1. Per germline, CDR1 SEHNR and CDR2 FQNEAQ (reference sequence). J lost 8 bases, V lost 5 bases, and 5 bases had no gene match. The CDR3 consists of 13 residues. CDR3 nucleotides: TGTGCCAGCAGCCTGGGACAGGGGAAAGGCTACACCTTC. Translating it yields CASSLGQGKGYTF.

V and J are TRBV7-2 and TRBJ2-1; 13 bases are a match to TRBD2. The CDR3 runs 18 residues. J lost 7 bases, V lost 4 bases, and 13 bases had no gene match. CDR1 is SGHTA and CDR2 is FQGNSA in the germline V gene. In nucleotides, the CDR3 is TGTGCCAGCAGCTCCTCCCCCCGACTGACTAGCGGGGGGAATGAGCAGTTCTTC. It translates to CASSSSPRLTSGGNEQFF.

This sequence joins TRBV6-1 and TRBJ1-3; D call uncertain. Germline CDR1 and CDR2: MNHNS and SASEGT. This CDR3 region has 16 residues. The germline V and J ends were trimmed by 0 bases and 1 base, with 10 bases remaining between them. The CDR3 DNA follows: TGTGCCAGCAGTGAAGCTTCCGGGAGTTCTGGAAACACCATATATTTT. Translated, it gives CASSEASGSSGNTIYF.

The V gene is TRBV15, the J gene TRBJ2-3, with unresolved D. Per germline, CDR1 LNHNV and CDR2 YYDKDF (reference sequence). Trimming took 1 base from V and 1 from J, leaving 12 bases between them. The CDR3 is 16 residues long. CDR3 bases: TGTGCCACCAGCAGAGGAACGGGTCGGGGCACAGATACGCAGTATTTT. Translating gives CATSRGTGRGTDTQYF.